The 9 T cell receptor beta chains presented below share a single source sample, sequenced in a study of chemoradiotherapy in HPV16-positive cancers. Sequencing used immunoSEQ multiplex PCR; TCRdb keeps in-frame clones, though not all of them. The sample carries 25,000 to 40,000 clones, roughly nine tenths recorded once. This specimen consisted of blood, obtained from a patient who underwent chemoradiotherapy. These receptors all stem from a human donor with HPV-associated anogenital cancer.

V and J are TRBV11-1 and TRBJ1-5; 8 bases map to TRBD1. The CDR3 is made up of 14 amino acids. After removal of 5 bases from V and 6 bases from J, the junction contained 6 bases not matched to a gene. CDR1 SGHAT and CDR2 FQDESV come from the germline V gene (reference sequence). DNA of the CDR3: TGTGCCAGCAGCCTTGGACAGGGTGGTCAGCCCCAGCATTTT. It translates to CASSLGQGGQPQHF.

The chain joins TRBV2 to TRBJ1-5; 8 bases are a match to TRBD1. From germline, CDR1 is SNHLY and CDR2 FYNNEI. This CDR3 is 14 amino acids long. V was pared by 6 bases and J by 6 bases, with 7 bases of the junction left unmatched. CDR3 loop: CASRPDRGTQPQHF. As DNA, the CDR3 is TGTGCCAGCAGGCCTGACAGGGGTACTCAGCCCCAGCATTTT.

The chain has TRBV19 and TRBJ2-3, with a weak D call TRBD2 (5 bases). CDR3 length: 15 amino acids. CDR1 and CDR2 (germline): LNHDA, SQIVND (reference sequence). V shed 2 bases and J shed 4 bases, with 13 bases lying between them. The CDR3 DNA is TGTGCCAGTAGTATATCTAGCCCGAGCCCAGATACGCAGTATTTT. This encodes CASSISSPSPDTQYF.

The V gene is TRBV30, the J gene TRBJ2-5; maybe TRBD1 (6 bases). The germline V gene encodes CDR1 GTSNPN and CDR2 SVGIG (reference sequence). The CDR3 is made up of 15 amino acids. Between the trimmed V and J ends, which lost 2 bases and 3 bases, there was a span of 16 bases. DNA of the CDR3: TGTGCCTGGAGTCGAGGCAGGGCAGGGGAAGAGACCCAGTACTTC. Amino acids: CAWSRGRAGEETQYF.

The chain combines TRBV6-5 with TRBJ2-7; a weak D match, TRBD1 (5 bases). Per the germline V gene, CDR1 is MNHEY and CDR2 is SVGAGI. The CDR3 is 14 residues long. V was cut by 2 bases and J by 6 bases, with 14 bases left in between. This CDR3 reads CASSYGQGSGEQYF. CDR3 bases: TGTGCCAGCAGTTACGGGCAGGGTTCAGGCGAGCAGTACTTC.

This clone was observed once. The V gene is TRBV4-3, the J gene TRBJ1-1; D call uncertain. V was cut by 0 bases and J by 1 base, with 9 bases left in between. CDR1 is LGHNA, CDR2 YSLEER, per germline. CDR3 length equals 15 residues. The CDR3 DNA is TGCGCCAGCAGCCAAGATTCCTCTAAGAACACTGAAGCTTTCTTT. Amino acids: CASSQDSSKNTEAFF.

This sequence joins TRBV7-2 and TRBJ1-1, with D possibly matching TRBD1 (6 bases). V gave up 5 bases and J gave up 4 bases, with 20 bases separating them. CDR1 and CDR2 (germline): SGHTA, FQGNSA. The CDR3 is 16 amino acids. DNA of the CDR3: TGTGCCAGCAGCCCGCAGGGGCGGGGGCCCGTCACTGAAGCTTTCTTT. This translates into CASSPQGRGPVTEAFF.

The chain recombines TRBV19 with TRBJ1-1; D might be TRBD1 (5 bases). CDR3 length equals 12 residues. The germline gives CDR1 LNHDA, CDR2 SQIVND (reference sequence). With 7 bases removed from V and 7 bases from J, the gap between germline ends came to 13 bases. CDR3 sequence (DNA): TGTGCCAGTAAAGATAGAGGGGATGAAGCTTTCTTT. It codes for CASKDRGDEAFF.

The J gene is TRBJ1-2, the V gene TRBV7-9; the D gene is possibly TRBD1 (5 bases). CDR1 and CDR2 from the germline V gene are SEHNR and FQNEAQ (reference sequence). V was clipped by 5 bases and J by 3 bases, with 13 bases between them. The length of the CDR3 is 14 residues. CDR3 DNA: TGTGCCAGCAGCCCCTCAGGGATTGACTATGGCTACACCTTC. Amino acids: CASSPSGIDYGYTF.